These 27 T cell receptor beta chains came from one sample sequenced in a study of T-cell memory formation after mild COVID-19. TCRdb ran MiXCR on the 5' RACE reads and lists one entry per CDR3 protein. The sample gives fewer than 650,000 distinct CDR3 sequences, approximately 15% of which show up once; approximately 8.1% is in the top ten. The sample taken for sequencing was PBMCs or a T cell subset sorted from them (not recorded which). The receptors stem from an adult woman who had mild COVID-19 (a few samples of this study predate the infection). Cell type and time point are not known.

This rearrangement joins TRBV6-2 or TRBV6-3 to TRBJ1-5; no reliable D call. V dropped 0 bases and J dropped 7 bases, with 10 bases sitting between them. Germline V gives CDR1 MNHEY, CDR2 SVGEGT. The length of the CDR3 is 14 residues. Here the CDR3 reads CASSYSTAMQPQHF. For the CDR3, the DNA is TGTGCCAGCAGTTACTCGACCGCCATGCAGCCCCAGCATTTT.

This clonotype was recorded a few times. V and J are TRBV20-1 and TRBJ2-7, with D perhaps matching TRBD2 (5 bases). Per the germline V gene, CDR1 is DFQATT and CDR2 is SNEGSKA (reference sequence). Trimming cost V 5 bases and J 4 bases, with 12 bases left between them. The CDR3 loop spans 12 amino acids. Here the CDR3 reads CSAHLGGYEQYF. The CDR3 coding sequence is TGCAGTGCTCACTTGGGCGGGTACGAGCAGTACTTC.

Only a few counts were recorded for this clonotype. The J gene is TRBJ2-7, the V gene TRBV29-1; D is possibly TRBD1 (6 bases). Germline values: CDR1 SQVTM, CDR2 ANQGSEA. The CDR3 is 12 amino acids. V was cut by 6 bases and J by 3 bases, with 12 bases left in between. The CDR3 DNA reads as TGCAGCGTCGCCGGACAGTACTACGAGCAGTACTTC. Translation gives CSVAGQYYEQYF.

The table lists this clonotype with many counts. Mismatch with germline at one junction end may stem from a read error. The V call is TRBV7-2, the J call TRBJ2-7; 8 nucleotides agree with TRBD1. This CDR3 contains 15 residues. CDR1 and CDR2 from the germline V gene are SGHTA and FQGNSA. CDR3 in amino acids: CASSLGQGLDYEQYF. The CDR3 DNA is TGTGCCAGCAGTTTAGGACAGGGCTTAGACTACGAGCAGTACTTC.

The chain recombines TRBV29-1 with TRBJ1-1, with a weak D call TRBD1 (6 bases). CDR1 is SQVTM and CDR2 is ANQGSEA in the germline V gene. Trimming stripped 4 bases from V and 6 bases from J, with 6 bases between. CDR3 length: 10 amino acids. CDR3 in DNA: TGCAGCGTTGGGACAGCTGAAGCTTTCTTT. Residues: CSVGTAEAFF.

This clonotype was counted a few times. The CDR3 DNA follows: TGTGCCGGAAGACAGTATGGCTACACCTTC. Translated: CAGRQYGYTF. The chain links TRBV30 to TRBJ1-2, with D possibly matching TRBD1 (5 bases). This CDR3 has 10 amino acids. Trimming stripped 8 bases from V and 5 bases from J, with 9 bases between. Germline V lookup: CDR1 GTSNPN, CDR2 SVGIG (reference sequence).

The J gene is TRBJ2-3, the V gene TRBV10-3, with a tentative D call TRBD1 (5 bases). V was pared by 6 bases and J by 3 bases, with 16 bases between. The germline V gene has CDR1 ENHRY and CDR2 SYGVKD. This CDR3 has 15 residues. CDR3 in amino acids: CAISPESRVTDTQYF. The CDR3, as DNA: TGTGCCATCAGCCCAGAGTCCAGGGTGACAGATACGCAGTATTTT.

This clonotype was counted between two and nine times. The CDR3 loop reads CASSPQDRGTGELFF. CDR3 bases: TGTGCCAGCAGTCCTCAGGACAGGGGAACCGGGGAGCTGTTTTTT. This chain links TRBV12-3 or TRBV12-4 with TRBJ2-2; 9 bases are shared with TRBD1. The CDR3 runs 15 residues. The junction had 6 bases not matched to a gene; V was cut back by 5 bases and J by 5 bases.

The chain is built from TRBV5-1 and TRBJ2-1; D uncertain. The germline V and J ends were trimmed by 0 bases and 7 bases, with 14 bases remaining between them. CDR1 and CDR2 from the germline V gene are SGHRS and YFSETQ. The CDR3 extends over 15 amino acids. CDR3 in DNA: TGCGCCAGCAGCTTGGAAGGGTTCAGCCGGAATGAGCAGTTCTTC. Translation gives CASSLEGFSRNEQFF.

The gene calls are TRBV4-3 and TRBJ1-1, with 7 bases identical to TRBD1. The V gene's germline CDR1 is LGHNA and CDR2 YSLEER. The trim removed 4 bases at V and 4 bases at J, leaving 12 bases unmatched. This CDR3 has 16 amino acids. CDR3 nucleotide sequence: TGCGCCAGCAGCCTTCAAGACAGGGTCCAAGGCACTGAAGCTTTCTTT. Residues: CASSLQDRVQGTEAFF.

In its sample, this clonotype was seen many times. CDR3 sequence reads: CASSLANRDTQYF. In DNA, the CDR3 is TGCGCCAGCAGCTTGGCTAATAGAGATACGCAGTATTTT. The J gene is TRBJ2-3, the V gene TRBV5-1; no definite D call. Between the trimmed V and J ends, which lost 0 bases and 5 bases, there was a span of 7 bases. The CDR3 loop spans 13 amino acids. Germline lookup yields CDR1 SGHRS and CDR2 YFSETQ.

This chain connects TRBV18 to TRBJ2-4; possible D gene TRBD1, 6 bases. The CDR3 is 14 amino acids. CDR1 and CDR2 (germline): KGHSH, LQKENI. Trimming removed 3 bases from V and 14 bases from J, with 20 bases in between. The CDR3 is CASSPGTRAGREYF. The CDR3 region has the DNA TGTGCCAGCTCACCCGGGACACGGGCCGGAAGAGAGTACTTC. The whole variable domain, remainder taken from reference TRBV18 and TRBJ2-4, is NAGVMQNPRHLVRRRGQEARLRCSPMKGHSHVYWYRQLPEEGLKFMVYLQKENIIDESGMPKERFSAEFPKEGPSILRIQQVVRGDSAAYFCASSPGTRAGREYFGAGTRLSVL.

This clonotype was seen a few times. The chain couples TRBV11-3 to TRBJ2-7; 9 bases align to TRBD1. CDR1 is SGHNT and CDR2 is YENEEA in the germline V gene. This CDR3 has 16 amino acids. V gave up 0 bases and J gave up 3 bases; unmatched junction bases: 6. In DNA form, the CDR3 reads TGTGCCAGCAGCTTAGATCGTTGGGGACAGGGCTACGAGCAGTACTTC. It codes for CASSLDRWGQGYEQYF.

V usage is TRBV10-3 and J usage is TRBJ1-2; D gene unclear. The CDR3 has 14 amino acids. CDR1 and CDR2 from the germline V gene are ENHRY and SYGVKD. Deletions cut 9 bases from V and 1 base from J, with 15 bases between. The CDR3 DNA reads as TGTGCCATGAGGTCGACTTACCTTAACTATGGCTACACCTTC. It codes for CAMRSTYLNYGYTF.

The V gene is TRBV9, the J gene TRBJ2-7; 9 bases agree with TRBD1. The CDR3 sequence is 14 residues long. CDR1 is SGDLS and CDR2 is YYNGEE in the germline V gene. J was trimmed by 1 base and V by 5 bases; bases with no gene match: 4. The CDR3 here is CASSTGTGSYEQYF. The CDR3 nucleotides read TGTGCCAGCAGTACCGGGACAGGGTCCTACGAGCAGTACTTC.

This rearrangement joins TRBV20-1 to TRBJ2-7; D call uncertain. With 7 bases removed from V and 4 bases from J, the gap between germline ends came to 17 bases. CDR3 size: 13 residues. Per the germline V gene, CDR1 is DFQATT and CDR2 is SNEGSKA (reference sequence). This CDR3 reads CSVTGPNGYEQYF. DNA for the CDR3: TGCAGTGTTACCGGACCTAACGGGTACGAGCAGTACTTC.

The genes are TRBV30 and TRBJ2-7; perhaps TRBD2 as D (6 bases). This CDR3 is 13 amino acids long. Germline V gives CDR1 GTSNPN, CDR2 SVGIG (reference sequence). Between the trimmed V and J ends, which lost 5 bases and 6 bases, there was a span of 17 bases. The CDR3 spells CAWDRGAGGEQYF. CDR3 bases: TGTGCCTGGGATCGCGGGGCAGGCGGCGAGCAGTACTTC. The complete variable domain, with remaining parts taken from reference TRBV30 and TRBJ2-7, reads SQTIHQWPATLVQPVGSPLSLECTVEGTSNPNLYWYRQAAGRGLQLLFYSVGIGQISSEVPQNLSASRPQDRQFILSSKKLLLSDSGFYLCAWDRGAGGEQYFGPGTRLTVT.

V is TRBV27 and J is TRBJ2-7; D is undetermined. CDR1 and CDR2 from the germline V gene are MNHEY and SMNVEV (reference sequence). V was clipped by 6 bases and J by 1 base, with 10 bases between them. The CDR3 runs 13 residues. The CDR3 loop is CASRQTGSYEQYF. The CDR3 DNA is TGTGCCAGCAGACAGACTGGTTCCTACGAGCAGTACTTC.

This clonotype has just a few counts. This chain uses TRBV20-1 with TRBJ2-1; TRBD2 agrees at 11 bases. The germline gives CDR1 DFQATT, CDR2 SNEGSKA (reference sequence). This CDR3 contains 17 residues. J lost 8 bases, V lost 0 bases, and 12 bases had no gene match. For the CDR3, the DNA is TGCAGTGCTAGAGATAGGGCTAGCGGGAGGTCTTTCGATGAGCAGTTCTTC. Its translation is CSARDRASGRSFDEQFF.

This clonotype was detected only a few times. The chain combines TRBV20-1 with TRBJ2-3, with D possibly TRBD1 on 6 matching bases. The CDR3 spans 13 residues. V lost 3 bases, J lost 3 bases, and 10 bases lay in between. Germline V lookup: CDR1 DFQATT, CDR2 SNEGSKA (reference sequence). CDR3: CSASRDTTDTQYF. In nucleotides, the CDR3 is TGCAGTGCTAGTAGGGACACTACAGATACGCAGTATTTT.

This clonotype came up a few times. The chain has TRBV20-1 and TRBJ2-7, with 8 bases identical to TRBD1. The CDR3 covers 14 residues. V lost 1 base to trimming and J lost 1 base; unmatched junction nucleotides: 3. Looked up from germline, CDR1 is DFQATT and CDR2 is SNEGSKA (reference sequence). CDR3 sequence reads: CSARVRGPSYEQYF. In DNA, the CDR3 is TGCAGTGCTAGAGTCAGGGGGCCTTCCTACGAGCAGTACTTC.

This clonotype was seen a few times. The CDR3 nucleotides read TGTGCCAGCTCACCAGTGGCAGCCACTGAAGCTTTCTTT. It specifies CASSPVAATEAFF. The V gene is TRBV18, the J gene TRBJ1-1; no clear D. In germline, CDR1 is KGHSH, CDR2 LQKENI. CDR3 length equals 13 residues. V was clipped by 2 bases and J by 4 bases, with 8 bases between them.

This chain joins TRBV4-1 and TRBJ1-1; D is possibly TRBD1 (5 bases). The length of the CDR3 is 15 residues. Germline values: CDR1 MGHRA, CDR2 YSYEKL. With 0 bases removed from V and 4 bases from J, the gap between germline ends came to 12 bases. CDR3 sequence reads: CASSQDPTGGTEAFF. CDR3 DNA: TGCGCCAGCAGCCAAGATCCAACCGGGGGCACTGAAGCTTTCTTT.

This clonotype has a handful of counts. This sequence joins TRBV6-6 and TRBJ2-1; D not resolved. Germline loops: CDR1 MNHNY, CDR2 SVGAGI (reference sequence). V was shortened by 2 bases and J by 0 bases, with 14 bases between the two germline ends. The CDR3 consists of 17 residues. DNA of the CDR3: TGTGCCAGCAGTTACCCCACTCTCTTAAACTCCTACAATGAGCAGTTCTTC. Residues: CASSYPTLLNSYNEQFF.

The chain recombines TRBV6-5 with TRBJ2-7; TRBD1 matches at 8 bases. Germline assignment: CDR1 MNHEY and CDR2 SVGAGI. This CDR3 is built from 15 residues. V shed 2 bases, J shed 1 base, and the junction held 4 bases outside the gene matches. The CDR3 DNA reads as TGTGCCAGCAGTTACGACAGGGGTGCTTCCTACGAGCAGTACTTC. Its protein is CASSYDRGASYEQYF.

This clonotype has more than one count but fewer than ten. V gene TRBV5-4 combines with J gene TRBJ2-5, with D tentatively TRBD2 (6 bases). The CDR3 is 15 residues long. Looked up from germline, CDR1 is SGHNT and CDR2 is YYREEE (reference sequence). The ends were cut back, 10 bases at V and 2 bases at J, with 21 bases in the middle. CDR3 nucleotides: TGTGCCGGAGGGGATGGTGCAGCCCTACAAGAGACCCAGTACTTC. Its translation: CAGGDGAALQETQYF.

This clonotype was counted a few times. V is TRBV29-1 and J is TRBJ1-2; no clear D gene. Germline loops: CDR1 SQVTM, CDR2 ANQGSEA. Trimming left V 2 bases short and J 3 bases short, with 25 bases between. CDR3 length: 18 amino acids. This chain's CDR3 is CSVESVPGTKPYDYGYTF. The CDR3 coding sequence is TGCAGCGTTGAATCGGTCCCAGGAACGAAACCCTACGACTATGGCTACACCTTC.